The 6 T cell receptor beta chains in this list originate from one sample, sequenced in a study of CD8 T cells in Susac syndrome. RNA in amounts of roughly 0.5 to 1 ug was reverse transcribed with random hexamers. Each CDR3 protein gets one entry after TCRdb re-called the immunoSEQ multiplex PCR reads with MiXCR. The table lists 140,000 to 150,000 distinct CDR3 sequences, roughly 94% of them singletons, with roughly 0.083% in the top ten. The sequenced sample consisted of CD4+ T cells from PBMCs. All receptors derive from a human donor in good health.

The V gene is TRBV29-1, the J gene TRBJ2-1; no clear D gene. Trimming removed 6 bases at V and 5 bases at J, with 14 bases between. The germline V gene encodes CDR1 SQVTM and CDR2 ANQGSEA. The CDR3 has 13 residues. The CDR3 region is CSVGLFGNNEQFF. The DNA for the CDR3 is TGCAGCGTAGGGCTTTTCGGAAACAATGAGCAGTTCTTC.

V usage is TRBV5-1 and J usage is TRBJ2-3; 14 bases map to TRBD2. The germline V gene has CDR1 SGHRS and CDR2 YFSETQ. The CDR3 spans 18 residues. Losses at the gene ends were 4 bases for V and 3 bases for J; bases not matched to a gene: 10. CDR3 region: CASSDTLTSGRGTDTQYF. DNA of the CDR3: TGCGCCAGCAGCGACACCCTGACTAGCGGGAGGGGGACAGATACGCAGTATTTT.

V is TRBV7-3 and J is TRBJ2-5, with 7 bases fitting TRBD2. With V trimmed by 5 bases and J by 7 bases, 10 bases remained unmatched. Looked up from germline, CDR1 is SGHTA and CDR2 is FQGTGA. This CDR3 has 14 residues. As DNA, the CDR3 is TGTGCCAGCAGCCGACTAGCTGAATCTAGGACCCAGTACTTC. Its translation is CASSRLAESRTQYF.

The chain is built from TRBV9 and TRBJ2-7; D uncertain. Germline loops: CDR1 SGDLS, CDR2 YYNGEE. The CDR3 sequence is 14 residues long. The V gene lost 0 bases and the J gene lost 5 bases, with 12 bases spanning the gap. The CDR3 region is CASSVGLPPHEQYF. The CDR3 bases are TGTGCCAGCAGCGTAGGGCTCCCGCCCCACGAGCAGTACTTC.

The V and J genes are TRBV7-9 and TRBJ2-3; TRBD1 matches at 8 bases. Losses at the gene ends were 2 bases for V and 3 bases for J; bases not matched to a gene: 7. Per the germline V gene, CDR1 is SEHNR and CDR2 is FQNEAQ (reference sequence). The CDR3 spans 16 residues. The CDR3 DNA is TGTGCCAGCAGCTTAAGGGGCAGGGGGCCGACAGATACGCAGTATTTT. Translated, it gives CASSLRGRGPTDTQYF.

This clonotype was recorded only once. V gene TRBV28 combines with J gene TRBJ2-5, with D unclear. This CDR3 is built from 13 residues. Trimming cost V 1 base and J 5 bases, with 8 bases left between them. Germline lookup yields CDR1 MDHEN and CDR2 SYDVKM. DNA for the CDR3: TGTGCCAGCAGTTTATCCTACAGTGAGACCCAGTACTTC. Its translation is CASSLSYSETQYF.